A selection of T cell receptor beta chains follows, all from one sample in a study of cytomegalovirus exposure and HLA in healthy donors. Data came from immunoSEQ multiplex PCR; TCRdb stores just in-frame clones and leaves some out. This sample has more than 150,000 clones, with about 86% found just once. Sequencing was done on a sample of PBMCs. The receptor set was obtained from a woman in her 30s in good health and CMV-seronegative. Both conserved end residues are trimmed from each CDR3. Fields, in order: V gene, J gene, CDR3 protein.

TRBV5-6	TRBJ2-7	ASSFWDLAGAEEQY
TRBV9	TRBJ2-1	ASSVARLAGGPPEYNEQF
TRBV7-3	TRBJ2-2	ASSYGTETGELF
TRBV19	TRBJ2-4	ASSIVPTGGPGAKNIQY
TRBV6-6	TRBJ2-7	ASSYSGGSKPEQY
TRBV4-3	TRBJ2-1	ASSQDLVGASGGLNEQF
TRBV9	TRBJ2-7	ASSASLAGEPYEQY
TRBV28	TRBJ2-3	ASSPRDTQY
TRBV9	TRBJ2-1	ASSVGAGGLNEQF
TRBV4-3	TRBJ2-6	ASSQRGMGQGTSGANGLT
TRBV10-1	TRBJ2-5	ASRPPRTANNKETQY
TRBV29-1	TRBJ2-4	SAAPYQGNIQY
TRBV13	TRBJ1-5	ASSLGQGNQPQH
TRBV5-1	TRBJ1-2	ASSLDEGYGYT
TRBV21-1	TRBJ2-3	ASSKLPGLAGTDTQY
TRBV5-1	TRBJ1-1	ASSLNPSNTEAF
TRBV12-5	TRBJ2-1	ASGLAYNEQF
TRBV2	TRBJ2-3	ASSGFGNTQY
TRBV19	TRBJ2-7	ASSLGTGAYEQY
TRBV5-1	TRBJ2-5	ASSPGGPTPQETQY
TRBV2	TRBJ1-5	ASQQGTSNQPQH
TRBV4-2	TRBJ2-2	ASSQVLAGVITGELF
TRBV7-8	TRBJ2-3	ASSLGLAGGFPDTQY
TRBV6-5	TRBJ2-7	ASSYGTGGGYEQY
TRBV28	TRBJ1-3	ASSSDSGGTGNTIY
TRBV2	TRBJ2-5	ASNTGVLGETQY
TRBV7-2	TRBJ2-7	ASSDPSGGGQY
TRBV5-1	TRBJ1-3	ASSPRGGSPFSGNTIY
TRBV4-3	TRBJ1-4	ASSQSPGGEKLF
TRBV6-1	TRBJ1-2	ASNTGGVGYGYT
TRBV7-8	TRBJ2-7	ASSLEGQGFYEQY
TRBV28	TRBJ1-2	ASRQTTYGYT
TRBV7-9	TRBJ2-3	ASSLGLAGGTDTQY
TRBV18	TRBJ2-6	ASSPQRRSSGADVLT
TRBV30	TRBJ2-7	AWSVLATGEQY
TRBV6-1	TRBJ1-6	ASSEASSYSPLH
TRBV27	TRBJ1-1	ASSYAENTEAF
TRBV19	TRBJ1-5	ASSRTRGRSQPQH
TRBV4-2	TRBJ2-7	ASSQDRTDYEQY
TRBV5-5	TRBJ2-1	ASSFSTRTGVYNEQF
TRBV6-1	TRBJ2-5	ASTRGQLQETQY
TRBV5-1	TRBJ2-5	ASRTSGGPTAETQY